Sequencing of this T cell receptor beta chain was carried out in a study of cytomegalovirus exposure and HLA in healthy donors. Primers: 60 Vbeta forward and 13 Jbeta reverse. Generated by immunoSEQ multiplex PCR, the TCRdb table keeps only in-frame clones and is missing some. Found here are 200,000 to 250,000 clones, 65% to 90% of them singletons; the top ten hold approximately 1.5%. This clone was seen a handful of times. The V gene end was trimmed by 6 bases and the J gene end by 1 base; junction bases not matched to a gene: 6. The CDR3 loop spans 15 amino acids. The V gene's germline CDR1 is MNHNS and CDR2 SASEGT.

This receptor was obtained from a girl aged 10-17 years in good health and CMV-seronegative. Sequenced: PBMCs. The V call is TRBV6-1, the J call TRBJ1-5, with 7 bases fitting TRBD1. The CDR3 region has the DNA TGTGCCAGCAGGGGTTCGGACAGGAGCAATCAGCCCCAGCATTTT. Translated, it gives CASRGSDRSNQPQHF.